Described below is a single TCR beta chain sequence and its context. Its antigen remains unidentified. The data derive from a study of cytomegalovirus exposure and HLA in healthy donors. Libraries were prepared by immunoSEQ multiplex PCR; TCRdb keeps only in-frame clonotypes and omits some of them. The sample gives about 190,000 clones, about 83% of which show up once; roughly 1.5% is in the top ten. With V trimmed by 3 bases and J by 9 bases, 14 bases remained unmatched. The CDR3 contains 17 residues. Germline CDR1 reads SGHRS; CDR2 reads YFSETQ. Separate from the roughly 630-subject first cohort was the approximately 110-subject validation cohort, to which the donors belonged. Study-level points and caveats: According to a later analysis, TCR clusters from the first cohort tended to co-occur in the roughly 110 validation repertoires. The study recorded about 160 TCR beta chains that were cytomegalovirus-associated.

Sequencing was performed on PBMCs. This clonotype was obtained from a woman aged 18-30 years in good health and CMV-seronegative. The V call is TRBV5-1, the J call TRBJ1-4; 10 bases align to TRBD1. The DNA for the CDR3 is TGCGCCAGCAGCTGGGACCGGGACAGGGGTCTTATAAAAAAACTGTTTTTT. As protein: CASSWDRDRGLIKKLFF.